The next 32 T cell receptor beta chains were all read from a single sample in a study of shared clonotypes between healthy human individuals. The method was immunoSEQ multiplex PCR; TCRdb's version includes in-frame clones alone and lacks a portion of them. The sample has about 92,000 clones; 60% to 75% are singletons. Material: memory CD8+ T cells sorted from blood. Subset: CD45RO+ cells pooled with CCR7-negative TemRA cells. These receptors were collected from a man in his thirties or forties in good health.

This clone was counted only a few times. J is TRBJ2-5 and V is TRBV4-1; weak D call: TRBD1 (6 bases). This CDR3 spans 14 amino acids. V lost 2 bases and J 1 base, leaving 8 bases between the germline ends. CDR1 is MGHRA and CDR2 is YSYEKL in the germline V gene. The chain's CDR3 is CASSQTDSQETQYF. The CDR3 nucleotides are TGCGCCAGCAGCCAAACGGACAGCCAAGAGACCCAGTACTTC.

This clone was picked up many times. The chain has TRBV28 and TRBJ2-1, with 13 positions matching TRBD2. The germline gives CDR1 MDHEN, CDR2 SYDVKM. The CDR3 has 15 amino acids. V was clipped by 7 bases and J by 8 bases; unmatched bases: 8. CDR3: CASTTTSGRSYEQFF. CDR3 DNA: TGTGCCAGCACTACGACTAGCGGGAGGTCTTATGAGCAGTTCTTC. The complete variable domain, with remaining parts taken from reference TRBV28 and TRBJ2-1, reads DVKVTQSSRYLVKRTGEKVFLECVQDMDHENMFWYRQDPGLGLRLIYFSYDVKMKEKGDIPEGYSVSREKKERFSLILESASTNQTSMYLCASTTTSGRSYEQFFGPGTRLTVL.

Remarks on this clone: One base away lies a much larger clone, so this may be a sequencing read error. The chain carries TRBV7-6 and TRBJ2-7; D unresolved. The V gene's germline CDR1 is SGHVS and CDR2 FNYEAQ. CDR3 length: 14 amino acids. With 0 bases removed from V and 0 bases from J, the gap between germline ends came to 6 bases. CDR3 in DNA: TGTGCCAGCAGCTTAGCTGTCAACTCCTACGAGCAGTACTTC. Its protein product is CASSLAVNSYEQYF. Based on the CDR3 plus reference TRBV7-6 and TRBJ2-7, the full variable domain is GAGVSQSPRYKVTKRGQDVALRCDPISGHVSLYWYRQALGQGPEFLTYFNYEAQQDKSGLPNDRFSAERPEGSISTLTIQRTEQRDSAMYRCASSLAVNSYEQYFGPGTRLTVT.

The J gene is TRBJ2-3, the V gene TRBV4-2; D possibly corresponds to TRBD2 (5 bases). The V gene lost 5 bases and the J gene lost 0 bases, with 9 bases spanning the gap. Germline V CDR1 and CDR2: LGHNA, YNFKEQ. CDR3 length: 14 amino acids. DNA for the CDR3: TGTGCCAGCAGCTCGGAGCGGAGCACAGATACGCAGTATTTT. It yields the protein CASSSERSTDTQYF.

J is TRBJ2-6 and V is TRBV18, with 9 bases that match TRBD1. CDR1 is KGHSH and CDR2 is LQKENI in the germline V gene. The CDR3 loop spans 17 amino acids. V shed 3 bases, J shed 0 bases, and the junction held 3 bases outside the gene matches. The CDR3 bases are TGTGCCAGCTCACCGAGACAGGGGGGCTCTGGGGCCAACGTCCTGACTTTC. Protein sequence: CASSPRQGGSGANVLTF.

The V and J genes are TRBV11-1 and TRBJ1-5; TRBD1 aligns across 8 bases. The V gene end was trimmed by 10 bases and the J gene end by 2 bases; junction bases not matched to a gene: 16. CDR3 length equals 17 residues. Looked up from germline, CDR1 is SGHAT and CDR2 is FQDESV (reference sequence). The DNA of the CDR3 is TGTGCCAACACGAATTTTAAACAGGGGGTGGGCAATCAGCCCCAGCATTTT. Translated, it gives CANTNFKQGVGNQPQHF.

There are many counts of this clone. The chain couples TRBV28 to TRBJ2-7; tentative D call: TRBD1 (6 bases). Trimming took 5 bases from V and 0 from J, leaving 14 bases between them. Germline values: CDR1 MDHEN, CDR2 SYDVKM. The CDR3 runs 15 residues. CDR3 nucleotide sequence: TGTGCCAGCAGTCTCCTGGGACAAAGCTCCTACGAGCAGTACTTC. Its protein product is CASSLLGQSSYEQYF.

The chain employs TRBV2 and TRBJ2-1; 7 positions match TRBD1. V was pared by 6 bases and J by 9 bases, with 14 bases of the junction left unmatched. Germline values: CDR1 SNHLY, CDR2 FYNNEI. The CDR3 has 15 residues. CDR3 coding DNA: TGTGCCAGCAGCCGACCCCTTTTAGGGGGCGGTGAGCAGTTCTTC. Residues: CASSRPLLGGGEQFF.

The rearrangement uses TRBV28 and TRBJ2-1; TRBD1 or TRBD2 may be the D gene (5 bases each). From germline, CDR1 is MDHEN and CDR2 SYDVKM. CDR3 length equals 14 residues. V lost 4 bases and J lost 7, with 14 bases in between. The CDR3 DNA follows: TGTGCCAGCAGTTATTTACCAGGGACGAATGAGCAGTTCTTC. Residues: CASSYLPGTNEQFF.

The chain joins TRBV9 to TRBJ2-1; TRBD2 matches at 7 bases. The CDR3 totals 15 residues. CDR1 is SGDLS and CDR2 is YYNGEE in the germline V gene. The V gene end was trimmed by 1 base and the J gene end by 7 bases; junction bases not matched to a gene: 8. CDR3 nucleotides: TGTGCCAGCAGCGTATCCCCGGGAGGCCTTAATGAGCAGTTCTTC. It specifies CASSVSPGGLNEQFF.

Only a few counts were recorded for this clone. The J gene is TRBJ2-2, the V gene TRBV23-1, with 7 bases that match TRBD1. TRBV23-1 qualifies as an ORF whose function is uncertain. V shed 8 bases and J 6 bases; nucleotides not matched to a gene: 15. The CDR3 is made up of 16 amino acids. The DNA of the CDR3 is TGCGCCAGCGGGCCAAACTACAGGGGAGAGGCCGGGGAGCTGTTTTTT. Encoded protein: CASGPNYRGEAGELFF.

This chain connects TRBV25-1 to TRBJ2-3; the D call may be TRBD1 or TRBD2 (6 bases each). The germline V and J ends were trimmed by 7 bases and 3 bases, with 23 bases remaining between them. The length of the CDR3 is 17 residues. CDR1 and CDR2 from the germline V gene are MGHDK and SYGVNS. CDR3: CASTPEGGSSWTDTQYF. The CDR3 DNA sequence: TGTGCCAGCACCCCAGAGGGGGGTAGTAGTTGGACAGATACGCAGTATTTT.

This rearrangement joins TRBV19 to TRBJ2-7; D might be TRBD1 (6 bases). This CDR3 spans 13 amino acids. The V end was cut by 3 bases, the J end by 7 bases, with 13 bases between. Germline CDR1 LNHDA, CDR2 SQIVND (reference sequence). Written as DNA, the CDR3 is TGTGCCAGTAGTATTTCGACAGGTTTGGAGCAGTACTTC. The encoded protein is CASSISTGLEQYF.

The rearrangement links TRBV10-3 to TRBJ2-7; no clear D. The CDR3 extends over 10 amino acids. Trimming left V 8 bases short and J 3 bases short, with 5 bases between. From germline, CDR1 is ENHRY and CDR2 SYGVKD. This CDR3 is CAIGDYEQYF. In DNA form, the CDR3 reads TGTGCCATCGGGGACTACGAGCAGTACTTC.

The V call is TRBV6-1, the J call TRBJ2-5; D possibly corresponds to TRBD2 (6 bases). The CDR3 is 15 residues long. Deletions cut 6 bases from V and 3 bases from J, with 17 bases between. Germline V gives CDR1 MNHNS, CDR2 SASEGT. The CDR3 region is CASRIDPGVEETQYF. The CDR3 nucleotides are TGTGCCAGCAGGATCGACCCGGGGGTCGAAGAGACCCAGTACTTC.

The chain combines TRBV7-9 with TRBJ2-7, with 7 bases aligning to TRBD1. The CDR3 runs 15 residues. J was trimmed by 7 bases and V by 5 bases; bases with no gene match: 14. The germline CDR1 and CDR2 sequences are SEHNR and FQNEAQ (reference sequence). For the CDR3, the DNA is TGTGCCAGCAGCCGACCTACAGGGGTACTAGGTGAGCAGTACTTC. It codes for CASSRPTGVLGEQYF.

V is TRBV27 and J is TRBJ2-1, with TRBD2 as a possible D gene (5 bases). From germline, CDR1 is MNHEY and CDR2 SMNVEV (reference sequence). Trimming stripped 5 bases from V and 4 bases from J, with 9 bases between. This CDR3 is built from 13 residues. CDR3 region: CASSDRTYNEQFF. The CDR3 bases are TGTGCCAGCAGTGACCGGACTTACAATGAGCAGTTCTTC.

The V and J genes are TRBV4-2 and TRBJ2-1, with 9 nucleotides matching TRBD2. Trimming cost V 1 base and J 4 bases; bases outside gene matches: 8. Germline V gene data show CDR1 as LGHNA and CDR2 as YNFKEQ. The CDR3 sequence is 17 residues long. The CDR3 DNA reads as TGTGCCAGCAGCCAAGGCGGCCTAGCGGGAATGTACAATGAGCAGTTCTTC. This translates into CASSQGGLAGMYNEQFF.

The genes are TRBV28 and TRBJ2-3; the D is unclear. Germline V gene sequence: CDR1 MDHEN, CDR2 SYDVKM. This CDR3 is 12 amino acids long. The V and J ends lost 6 bases and 6 bases respectively, with 10 bases between them. CDR3 coding DNA: TGTGCCAGCAGAAAAAGCTTCGATACGCAGTATTTT. Protein: CASRKSFDTQYF.

The rearrangement joins TRBV9 to TRBJ2-1; TRBD1 matches at 7 bases. V gave up 4 bases and J gave up 0 bases; unmatched junction bases: 7. Germline CDR1 is SGDLS and CDR2 is YYNGEE. This CDR3 comprises 16 residues. The CDR3 bases are TGTGCCAGCAGCCCCCCGGGACAGCTCTCCTACAATGAGCAGTTCTTC. Translation gives CASSPPGQLSYNEQFF.

This clone was found once. The rearrangement joins TRBV25-1 to TRBJ2-5, with D possibly TRBD1 on 6 matching bases. CDR3 length: 13 residues. Germline CDR1 and CDR2: MGHDK and SYGVNS. Trimming stripped 5 bases from V and 3 bases from J, with 10 bases between. Here the CDR3 DNA reads TGTGCCAGCAGTTCCGCAGGGGAAGAGACCCAGTACTTC. Its protein product is CASSSAGEETQYF.

The rearrangement links TRBV29-1 to TRBJ1-1, with TRBD1 as a possible D gene (5 bases). Trimming removed 7 bases at V and 0 bases at J, with 15 bases between. Per germline, CDR1 SQVTM and CDR2 ANQGSEA. This CDR3 spans 14 amino acids. CDR3: CSGNPGPLNTEAFF. CDR3 nucleotide sequence: TGCAGCGGTAACCCGGGACCCCTGAACACTGAAGCTTTCTTT.

The chain has TRBV5-6 and TRBJ2-5; the match to TRBD1 covers 9 bases. Per the germline V gene, CDR1 is SGHDT and CDR2 is YYEEEE. Trimming cost V 4 bases and J 4 bases; bases outside gene matches: 5. This CDR3 is built from 14 residues. The CDR3 loop reads CASSTGQGGETQYF. CDR3 DNA: TGTGCCAGCAGCACGGGACAGGGAGGAGAGACCCAGTACTTC.

This clone has only a few counts. The chain employs TRBV5-1 and TRBJ1-1; D is undetermined. Trimming shortened V by 1 base and J by 7 bases, and 8 bases separated the two germline ends. The CDR3 sequence is 12 residues long. Germline lookup yields CDR1 SGHRS and CDR2 YFSETQ. In DNA, the CDR3 is TGCGCCAGCAGCTTGAATTACGGTGAAGCTTTCTTT. Amino acid sequence: CASSLNYGEAFF.

The chain couples TRBV11-1 to TRBJ2-5; D might be TRBD1 (6 bases). The CDR3 has 12 residues. The ends were cut back, 3 bases at V and 5 bases at J, with 7 bases in the middle. From germline, CDR1 is SGHAT and CDR2 FQDESV (reference sequence). CDR3 in DNA: TGTGCCAGCAGCTTCCAGGGGGAGACCCAGTACTTC. As protein: CASSFQGETQYF. The full variable domain, rest sourced from reference TRBV11-1 and TRBJ2-5, is EAEVAQSPRYKITEKSQAVAFWCDPISGHATLYWYRQILGQGPELLVQFQDESVVDDSQLPKDRFSAERLKGVDSTLKIQPAELGDSAMYLCASSFQGETQYFGPGTRLLVL.

This clone was recorded only once. This chain joins TRBV5-1 and TRBJ1-2, with a weak D call TRBD1 (5 bases). Trimming took 4 bases from V and 3 from J, leaving 13 bases between them. CDR1 SGHRS and CDR2 YFSETQ come from the germline V gene. This CDR3 has 14 residues. CDR3 in DNA: TGCGCCAGCAGCCGGGAGGGGAAGGACTATGGCTACACCTTC. This gives the protein CASSREGKDYGYTF.

This clone appeared a single time. The chain links TRBV6-4 to TRBJ1-2; TRBD1 agrees at 9 bases. Germline CDR1 reads MRHNA; CDR2 reads SNTAGT. The CDR3 loop spans 14 amino acids. The J segment lost 4 bases and the V segment lost 0 bases, leaving 0 bases of the junction unmatched. CDR3 residues: CASSDSTGGYGYTF. In nucleotides, the CDR3 is TGTGCCAGCAGTGACTCGACAGGGGGCTATGGCTACACCTTC.

The V and J genes are TRBV15 and TRBJ1-1; D is unclear. Germline CDR1 and CDR2: LNHNV and YYDKDF (reference sequence). Trimming took 0 bases from V and 1 from J, leaving 3 bases between them. The CDR3 extends over 13 amino acids. In DNA form, the CDR3 reads TGTGCCACCAGCAGAGACAAGAACACTGAAGCTTTCTTT. Amino acid sequence: CATSRDKNTEAFF.

The V gene is TRBV19, the J gene TRBJ2-4; D might be TRBD1 (6 bases). The CDR3 sequence is 16 residues long. Germline assignment: CDR1 LNHDA and CDR2 SQIVND (reference sequence). V was cut by 6 bases and J by 0 bases, with 15 bases left in between. CDR3 nucleotides: TGTGCCAGTAGCCGGACAGAAGTACTAGCCAAAAACATTCAGTACTTC. This codes for CASSRTEVLAKNIQYF.

The chain is built from TRBV6-5 and TRBJ2-7; D is undetermined. The CDR3 has 13 amino acids. V lost 2 bases and J 4 bases, leaving 9 bases between the germline ends. Germline V gene sequence: CDR1 MNHEY, CDR2 SVGAGI. The CDR3 DNA reads as TGTGCCAGCAGTTACCAGCCGAGGTACGAGCAGTACTTC. This gives the protein CASSYQPRYEQYF.

This clone appeared once. This sequence joins TRBV19 and TRBJ2-3; possibly TRBD2 for D (5 bases). V was clipped by 7 bases and J by 10 bases, with 24 bases between them. Germline V gene sequence: CDR1 LNHDA, CDR2 SQIVND (reference sequence). The CDR3 covers 15 residues. CDR3 region: CASKAGIHSLVSQYF. As DNA, the CDR3 is TGTGCCAGTAAAGCCGGGATCCACAGCTTAGTTTCGCAGTATTTT. The complete variable domain, with remaining parts taken from reference TRBV19 and TRBJ2-3, reads DGGITQSPKYLFRKEGQNVTLSCEQNLNHDAMYWYRQDPGQGLRLIYYSQIVNDFQKGDIAEGYSVSREKKESFPLTVTSAQKNPTAFYLCASKAGIHSLVSQYFGPGTRLTVL.

On this clone itself: Other DNA sequences in the same sample also yield this CDR3. This chain uses TRBV15 with TRBJ2-4; D is uncertain. The CDR3 runs to 15 residues. Germline CDR1 is LNHNV and CDR2 is YYDKDF (reference sequence). Deletions cut 0 bases from V and 0 bases from J, with 6 bases between. CDR3 loop: CATSRDRLAKNIQYF. The CDR3 nucleotides read TGTGCCACCAGCAGAGACAGGTTAGCCAAAAACATTCAGTACTTC.